This T cell receptor beta chain comes out of a study of blood T cell repertoires in COVID-19. About the research overall: Italy, Spain and the United States were the sources of the convalescent and acute COVID-19 samples.

This clone has a single count. Participants spanned ages about 18 to 100 years and resided in 20 to 30 US areas. The CDR3 sequence is 16 residues long. The V and J ends lost 5 bases and 5 bases respectively, with 18 bases between them. Germline-derived CDR1 and CDR2 are MDHEN and SYDVKM. TCRdb's copy holds only in-frame clones and misses some; the assay was immunoSEQ multiplex PCR. Among around 360,000 clones listed, over 75% were seen once. The sequence derives from a woman in her twenties or thirties who had recovered from COVID-19. The gene calls are TRBV28 and TRBJ1-4, with D perhaps TRBD1 (5 bases). Material for sequencing was PBMCs or T cells enriched from blood (not recorded which). The CDR3 loop reads CASSLQQGGGNEKLFF. CDR3 coding DNA: TGTGCCAGCAGTCTCCAGCAGGGTGGGGGGAATGAAAAACTGTTTTTT.